This T cell receptor beta chain was captured in a study of graft-versus-host responses after intestinal transplantation. Study-level information: Each patient got anti-thymocyte globulin induction, then tacrolimus and steroids for approximately three years. Study-wide results and caveats: GvH clones turned up in recipient marrow; some had shown up first in ileum or blood. Among circulating GvH clones, peak levels were associated with early post-transplant declines in HvG clones.

Measured with immunoSEQ multiplex PCR; TCRdb has only the in-frame clones, and not every one. The data hold around 87,000 clones, with less than 95% observed a single time. About this clone: Its antigen is currently unknown.

The source of this sequence is a human donor who was the organ donor for an intestinal transplant. The material was unstimulated CD8+ T cells sorted from spleen or lymph node cells, obtained before transplant.

CDR3 sequence (DNA): TGTGCCAGCAGTCCGTCGAGGGCTAGCGGGGGGGTCGGACAAGAGACCCAGTACTTC. As protein: CASSPSRASGGVGQETQYF. The chain joins TRBV28 to TRBJ2-5; 12 bases fit TRBD2. Germline trimming cut 5 bases from V and 2 bases from J; bases unmatched to any gene: 15. Germline CDR1 and CDR2: MDHEN and SYDVKM. The CDR3 is 19 amino acids.